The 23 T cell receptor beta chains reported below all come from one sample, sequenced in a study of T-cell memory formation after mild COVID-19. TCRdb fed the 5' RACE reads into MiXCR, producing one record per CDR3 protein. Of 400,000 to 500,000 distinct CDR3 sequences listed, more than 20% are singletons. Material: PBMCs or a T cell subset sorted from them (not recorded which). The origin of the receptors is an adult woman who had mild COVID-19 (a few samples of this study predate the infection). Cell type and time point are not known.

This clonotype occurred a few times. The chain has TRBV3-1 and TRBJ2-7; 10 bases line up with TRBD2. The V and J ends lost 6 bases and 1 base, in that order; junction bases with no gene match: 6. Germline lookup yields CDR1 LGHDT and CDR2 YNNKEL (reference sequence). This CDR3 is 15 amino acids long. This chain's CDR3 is CASSPSGGLSYEQYF. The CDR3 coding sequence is TGTGCCAGCAGTCCTAGCGGGGGCTTATCCTACGAGCAGTACTTC.

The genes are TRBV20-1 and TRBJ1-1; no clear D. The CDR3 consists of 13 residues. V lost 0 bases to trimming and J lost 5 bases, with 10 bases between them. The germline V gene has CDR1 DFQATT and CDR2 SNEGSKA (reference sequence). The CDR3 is CSARDSGETEAFF. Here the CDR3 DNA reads TGCAGTGCTAGAGATTCCGGGGAGACTGAAGCTTTCTTT.

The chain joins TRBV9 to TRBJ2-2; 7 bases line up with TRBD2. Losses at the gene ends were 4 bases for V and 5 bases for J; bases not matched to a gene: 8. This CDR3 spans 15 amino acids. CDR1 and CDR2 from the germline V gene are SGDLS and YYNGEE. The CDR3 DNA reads TGTGCCAGCAGCCCTCTGAAGGGAGGGACCGGGGAGCTGTTTTTT. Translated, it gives CASSPLKGGTGELFF.

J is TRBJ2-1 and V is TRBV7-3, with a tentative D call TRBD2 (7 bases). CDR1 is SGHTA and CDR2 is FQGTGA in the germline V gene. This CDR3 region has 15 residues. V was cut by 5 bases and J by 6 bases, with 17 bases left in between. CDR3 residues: CASSQTGGPSNEQFF. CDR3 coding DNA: TGTGCCAGCAGCCAGACGGGGGGCCCGAGCAATGAGCAGTTCTTC.

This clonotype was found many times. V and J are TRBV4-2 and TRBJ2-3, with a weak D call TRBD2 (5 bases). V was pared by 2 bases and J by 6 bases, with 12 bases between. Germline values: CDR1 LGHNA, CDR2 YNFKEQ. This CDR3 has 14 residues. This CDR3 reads CASSQPGLADTQYF. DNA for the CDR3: TGTGCCAGCAGCCAACCTGGACTGGCCGATACGCAGTATTTT.

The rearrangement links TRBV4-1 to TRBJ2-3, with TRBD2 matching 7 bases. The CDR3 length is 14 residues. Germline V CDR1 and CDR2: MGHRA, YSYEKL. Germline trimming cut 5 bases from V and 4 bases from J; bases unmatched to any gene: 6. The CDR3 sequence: CASSYGGGADTQYF. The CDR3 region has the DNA TGCGCCAGCAGCTATGGGGGGGGGGCAGATACGCAGTATTTT.

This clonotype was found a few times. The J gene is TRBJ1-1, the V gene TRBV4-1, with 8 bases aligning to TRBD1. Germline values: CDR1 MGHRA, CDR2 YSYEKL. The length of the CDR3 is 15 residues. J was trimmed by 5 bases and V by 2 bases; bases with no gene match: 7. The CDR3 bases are TGCGCCAGCAGCCAACAGGACAGGGAGGATACTGAAGCTTTCTTT. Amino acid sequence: CASSQQDREDTEAFF.

CDR3 sequence: CSAPPAGGGQETQYF. In DNA, the CDR3 is TGCAGTGCTCCCCCGGCGGGCGGGGGCCAAGAGACCCAGTACTTC. The chain has TRBV20-1 and TRBJ2-5, with 7 bases lining up with TRBD2. V lost 5 bases, J lost 1 base, and 10 bases stayed unmatched. The CDR3 covers 15 residues. CDR1 and CDR2 from the germline V gene are DFQATT and SNEGSKA (reference sequence).

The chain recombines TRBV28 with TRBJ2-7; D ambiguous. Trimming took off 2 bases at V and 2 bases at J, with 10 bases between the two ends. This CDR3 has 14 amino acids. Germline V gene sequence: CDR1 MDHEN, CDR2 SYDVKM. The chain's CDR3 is CASSLGSKTYEQYF. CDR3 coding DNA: TGTGCCAGCAGTTTAGGGTCAAAGACCTACGAGCAGTACTTC.

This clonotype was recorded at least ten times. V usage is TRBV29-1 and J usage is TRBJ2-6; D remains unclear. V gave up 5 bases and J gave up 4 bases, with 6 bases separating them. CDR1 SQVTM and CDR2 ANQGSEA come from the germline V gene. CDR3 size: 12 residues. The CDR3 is CSVSTGANVLTF. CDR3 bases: TGCAGCGTTTCAACCGGGGCCAACGTCCTGACTTTC.

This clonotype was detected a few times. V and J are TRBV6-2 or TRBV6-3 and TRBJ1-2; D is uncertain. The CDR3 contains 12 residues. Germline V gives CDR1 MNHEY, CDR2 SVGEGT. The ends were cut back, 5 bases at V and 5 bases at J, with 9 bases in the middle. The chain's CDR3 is CASSRGIYGYTF. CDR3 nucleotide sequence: TGTGCCAGCAGTCGGGGTATTTATGGCTACACCTTC.

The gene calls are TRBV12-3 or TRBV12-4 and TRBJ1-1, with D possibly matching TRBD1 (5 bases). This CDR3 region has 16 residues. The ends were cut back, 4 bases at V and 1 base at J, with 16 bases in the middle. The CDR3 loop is CASSSGGITGNTEAFF. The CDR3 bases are TGTGCCAGCAGTTCTGGGGGGATCACAGGGAACACTGAAGCTTTCTTT.

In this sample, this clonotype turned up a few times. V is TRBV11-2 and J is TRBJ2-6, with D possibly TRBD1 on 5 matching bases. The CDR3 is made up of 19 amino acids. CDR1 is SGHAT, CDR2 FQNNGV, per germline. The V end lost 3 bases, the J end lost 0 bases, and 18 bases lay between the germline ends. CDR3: CASSFTIKGHNSGANVLTF. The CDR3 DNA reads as TGTGCCAGCAGCTTCACAATCAAAGGACACAACTCTGGGGCCAACGTCCTGACTTTC. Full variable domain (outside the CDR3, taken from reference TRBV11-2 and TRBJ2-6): EAGVAQSPRYKIIEKRQSVAFWCNPISGHATLYWYQQILGQGPKLLIQFQNNGVVDDSQLPKDRFSAERLKGVDSTLKIQPAKLEDSAVYLCASSFTIKGHNSGANVLTFGAGSRLTVL.

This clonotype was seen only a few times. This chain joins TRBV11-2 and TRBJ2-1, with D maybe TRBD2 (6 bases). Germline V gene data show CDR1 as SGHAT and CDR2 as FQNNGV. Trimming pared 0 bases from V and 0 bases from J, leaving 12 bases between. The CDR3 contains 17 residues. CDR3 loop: CASSLDRAGRSYNEQFF. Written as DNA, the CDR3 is TGTGCCAGCAGCTTAGATCGCGCGGGGCGCTCCTACAATGAGCAGTTCTTC. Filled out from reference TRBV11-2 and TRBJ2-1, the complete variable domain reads EAGVAQSPRYKIIEKRQSVAFWCNPISGHATLYWYQQILGQGPKLLIQFQNNGVVDDSQLPKDRFSAERLKGVDSTLKIQPAKLEDSAVYLCASSLDRAGRSYNEQFFGPGTRLTVL.

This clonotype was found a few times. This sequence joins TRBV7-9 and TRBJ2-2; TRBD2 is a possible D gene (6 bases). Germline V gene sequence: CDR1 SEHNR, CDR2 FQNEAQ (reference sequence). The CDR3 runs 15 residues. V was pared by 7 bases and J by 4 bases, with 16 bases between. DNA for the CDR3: TGTGCCAGCACCTCCAGGGAGGTTGGCACCGGGGAGCTGTTTTTT. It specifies CASTSREVGTGELFF.

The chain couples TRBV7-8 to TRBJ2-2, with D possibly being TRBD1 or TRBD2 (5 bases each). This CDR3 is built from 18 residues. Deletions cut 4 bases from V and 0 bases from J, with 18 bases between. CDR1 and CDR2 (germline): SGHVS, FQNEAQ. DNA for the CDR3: TGTGCCAGCAGCTCTCCCGTTTGGGGGTTATCGAACACCGGGGAGCTGTTTTTT. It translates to CASSSPVWGLSNTGELFF.

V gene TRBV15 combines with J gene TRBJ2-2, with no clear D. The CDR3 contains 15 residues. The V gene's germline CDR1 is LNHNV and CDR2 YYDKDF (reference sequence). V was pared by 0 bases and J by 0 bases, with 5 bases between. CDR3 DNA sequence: TGTGCCACCAGCAGAGATGGCGCGAACACCGGGGAGCTGTTTTTT. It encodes CATSRDGANTGELFF.

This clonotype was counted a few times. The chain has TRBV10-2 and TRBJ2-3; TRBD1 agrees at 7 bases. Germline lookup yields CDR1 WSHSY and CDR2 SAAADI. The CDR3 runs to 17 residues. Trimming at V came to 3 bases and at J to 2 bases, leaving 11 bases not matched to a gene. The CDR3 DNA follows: TGCGCCAGCAGTGACCCAAGCACAGGGGCCCTCACAGATACGCAGTATTTT. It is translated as CASSDPSTGALTDTQYF.

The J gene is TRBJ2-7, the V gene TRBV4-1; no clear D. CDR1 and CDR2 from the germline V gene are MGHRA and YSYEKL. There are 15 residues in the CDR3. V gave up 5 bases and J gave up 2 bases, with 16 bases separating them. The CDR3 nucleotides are TGCGCCAGCAGCACGCAACTCAGGTTTCCCTACGAGCAGTACTTC. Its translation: CASSTQLRFPYEQYF.

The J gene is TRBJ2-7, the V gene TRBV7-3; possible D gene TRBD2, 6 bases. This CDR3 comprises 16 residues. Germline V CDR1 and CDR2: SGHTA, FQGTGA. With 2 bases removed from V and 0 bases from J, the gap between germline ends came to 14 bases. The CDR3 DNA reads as TGTGCCAGCAGCTTAGAGGCGGGGTCAAGCTCCTACGAGCAGTACTTC. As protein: CASSLEAGSSSYEQYF.

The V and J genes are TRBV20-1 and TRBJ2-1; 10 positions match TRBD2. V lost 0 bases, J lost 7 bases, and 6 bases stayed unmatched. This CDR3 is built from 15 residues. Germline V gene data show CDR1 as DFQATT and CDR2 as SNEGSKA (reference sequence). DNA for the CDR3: TGCAGTGCTAGAGATCCGGGACTAGCGACAAATGAGCAGTTCTTC. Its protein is CSARDPGLATNEQFF.

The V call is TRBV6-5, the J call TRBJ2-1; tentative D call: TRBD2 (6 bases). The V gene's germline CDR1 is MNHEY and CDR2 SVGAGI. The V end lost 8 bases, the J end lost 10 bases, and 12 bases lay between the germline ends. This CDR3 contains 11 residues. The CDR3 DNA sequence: TGTGCCAGCGGACTACTCCGAGAGCAGTTCTTC. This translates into CASGLLREQFF.

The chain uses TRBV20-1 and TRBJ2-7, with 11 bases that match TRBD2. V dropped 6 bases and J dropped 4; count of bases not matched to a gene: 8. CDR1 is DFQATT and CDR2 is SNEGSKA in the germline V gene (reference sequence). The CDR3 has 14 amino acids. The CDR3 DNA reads TGCAGTGCCACCCCGGGACTAGCGGCTTACGAGCAGTACTTC. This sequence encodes CSATPGLAAYEQYF.